One sample yielded the 30 T cell receptor beta chains listed below, sequenced in a study of T cells in localized non-small cell lung cancer. Sequencing used immunoSEQ multiplex PCR; TCRdb keeps in-frame clones, though not all of them. The sample shows 2,000 to 2,500 clones, 20% to 30% of them seen only once. The sample consisted of normal lung tissue next to the tumor, taken before any cancer treatment. The receptors come from a man between 40 and 70 years old with stage III lung adenocarcinoma.

The sample holds a few counts of this clone. The chain recombines TRBV11-3 with TRBJ2-1; D not resolved. This CDR3 is built from 14 residues. Germline-derived CDR1 and CDR2 are SGHNT and YENEEA. Trimming removed 1 base from V and 0 bases from J, with 4 bases in between. The CDR3 DNA sequence: TGTGCCAGCAGCTTAGGGGGCTCCTACAATGAGCAGTTCTTC. This codes for CASSLGGSYNEQFF.

This clone was seen a handful of times. The rearrangement links TRBV14 to TRBJ2-1; 15 bases agree with TRBD2. This CDR3 is built from 18 residues. Germline V CDR1 and CDR2: SGHDN, FVKESK. The junction had 7 bases not matched to a gene; V was cut back by 1 base and J by 6 bases. The CDR3 DNA reads TGTGCCAGCAGCCAAGTCCCGGGACTAGCGGGAGGAACCAATGAGCAGTTCTTC. Translating it yields CASSQVPGLAGGTNEQFF.

This clone was found a few times. CDR3 protein: CASNVRETEAFF. CDR3 nucleotide sequence: TGTGCCAGCAACGTCAGGGAAACTGAAGCTTTCTTT. This chain joins TRBV9 and TRBJ1-1, with D maybe TRBD1 (5 bases). The CDR3 consists of 12 residues. V lost 6 bases to trimming and J lost 5 bases, with 11 bases between them. The V gene's germline CDR1 is SGDLS and CDR2 YYNGEE.

This clone was detected only a few times. The chain recombines TRBV6-8 with TRBJ2-5, with D possibly being TRBD2 (5 bases). CDR1 and CDR2 from the germline V gene are MNHGY and SAAAGT. The CDR3 is 15 residues long. Between the trimmed V and J ends, which lost 4 bases and 5 bases, there was a span of 17 bases. DNA of the CDR3: TGTGCCAGCAGTTCCCCTCGAGGGCTGGGGGAGACCCAGTACTTC. This sequence encodes CASSSPRGLGETQYF.

This clone is categorized as large. The chain links TRBV6-8 to TRBJ1-1; D unresolved. The CDR3 extends over 13 amino acids. V lost 7 bases, J lost 2 bases, and 11 bases lay in between. Germline CDR1 reads MNHGY; CDR2 reads SAAAGT. CDR3 region: CASKTGSNTEAFF. The CDR3 DNA is TGTGCCAGCAAAACGGGGAGTAACACTGAAGCTTTCTTT.

The chain joins TRBV30 to TRBJ2-7; a weak D match, TRBD2 (6 bases). Germline-derived CDR1 and CDR2 are GTSNPN and SVGIG (reference sequence). CDR3 length: 13 amino acids. The V and J ends lost 4 bases and 2 bases respectively, with 12 bases between them. The CDR3, as DNA: TGTGCCTGGACGAGAGGGGAGGCCTACGAGCAGTACTTC. This gives the protein CAWTRGEAYEQYF.

The CDR3 loop reads CASRDTGTGPGYTF. CDR3 coding DNA: TGTGCCAGCAGGGATACGGGGACAGGGCCTGGCTACACCTTC. V gene TRBV6-8 combines with J gene TRBJ1-2; TRBD1 agrees at 9 bases. Germline V CDR1 and CDR2: MNHGY, SAAAGT. With 6 bases clipped from V and 7 bases from J, the junction kept 9 bases outside the gene matches. The CDR3 is made up of 14 amino acids.

V usage is TRBV14 and J usage is TRBJ2-1; D is unresolved. Germline V gene sequence: CDR1 SGHDN, CDR2 FVKESK. This CDR3 comprises 12 residues. V shed 1 base and J shed 8 bases, with 6 bases lying between them. The CDR3 nucleotides read TGTGCCAGCAGCCAAGGGGTCGATGAGCAGTTCTTC. It is translated as CASSQGVDEQFF.

The CDR3 DNA reads as TGCGCCAGCAGCTTGGAGCCGGCCGGGAACACTGAAGCTTTCTTT. It specifies CASSLEPAGNTEAFF. The chain links TRBV5-1 to TRBJ1-1, with D uncertain. Per the germline V gene, CDR1 is SGHRS and CDR2 is YFSETQ. V dropped 0 bases and J dropped 1 base, with 10 bases sitting between them. The CDR3 covers 15 residues.

The gene calls are TRBV10-1 and TRBJ2-7; maybe TRBD1 (5 bases). The CDR3 is 12 residues long. V dropped 10 bases and J dropped 7 bases, with 17 bases sitting between them. Germline-derived CDR1 and CDR2 are WNHNN and SYGVQD (reference sequence). CDR3 sequence reads: CAKDSKIKEQYF. For the CDR3, the DNA is TGCGCCAAAGACAGCAAAATCAAGGAGCAGTACTTC.

By sample fraction, this clone is medium-sized. The CDR3 spells CATHVGMGYTF. The CDR3 region has the DNA TGTGCCACGCATGTAGGGATGGGCTACACCTTC. The chain is built from TRBV6-7 and TRBJ1-2, with D uncertain. TRBV6-7 is recorded as an ORF, its role being uncertain. The CDR3 loop spans 11 amino acids. V dropped 10 bases and J dropped 8 bases, with 14 bases sitting between them.

By proportion, this clone is medium-sized (0.01 to 0.1%). This chain uses TRBV11-3 with TRBJ2-1; the D gene is possibly TRBD1 (5 bases). The germline gives CDR1 SGHNT, CDR2 YENEEA. V lost 3 bases, J lost 9 bases, and 15 bases lay in between. The CDR3 has 14 residues. The DNA for the CDR3 is TGTGCCAGCAGCTTGGGGAAGGATCAGGGTGAGCAGTTCTTC. Translating gives CASSLGKDQGEQFF.

This chain connects TRBV30 to TRBJ2-2; D gene unclear. The CDR3 runs to 15 residues. Trimming took 2 bases from V and 2 from J, leaving 12 bases between them. CDR1 is GTSNPN, CDR2 SVGIG, per germline (reference sequence). CDR3 DNA: TGTGCCTGGAGTAGCTTAGGTGCCAACACCGGGGAGCTGTTTTTT. Translation gives CAWSSLGANTGELFF. The whole variable domain, filled in from reference TRBV30 and TRBJ2-2, reads SQTIHQWPATLVQPVGSPLSLECTVEGTSNPNLYWYRQAAGRGLQLLFYSVGIGQISSEVPQNLSASRPQDRQFILSSKKLLLSDSGFYLCAWSSLGANTGELFFGEGSRLTVL.

The chain recombines TRBV6-7 with TRBJ1-2, with D uncertain. TRBV6-7 is an ORF; its function is uncertain. Between the trimmed V and J ends, which lost 2 bases and 2 bases, there was a span of 0 bases. The CDR3 has 11 residues. The CDR3 DNA reads as TGTGCCAGCAGTTACAACTATGGCTACACCTTC. Translating gives CASSYNYGYTF.

The V gene is TRBV5-1, the J gene TRBJ1-4; D is unclear. The CDR3 has 14 residues. Germline lookup yields CDR1 SGHRS and CDR2 YFSETQ. Deletions cut 0 bases from V and 5 bases from J, with 8 bases between. This CDR3 is CASSLGLENEKLFF. In DNA, the CDR3 is TGCGCCAGCAGCTTGGGACTGGAGAATGAAAAACTGTTTTTT. Based on the CDR3 plus reference TRBV5-1 and TRBJ1-4, the full variable domain is KAGVTQTPRYLIKTRGQQVTLSCSPISGHRSVSWYQQTPGQGLQFLFEYFSETQRNKGNFPGRFSGRQFSNSRSEMNVSTLELGDSALYLCASSLGLENEKLFFGSGTQLSVL.

The chain joins TRBV9 to TRBJ1-1; the D gene is possibly TRBD1 (6 bases). The germline V and J ends were trimmed by 2 bases and 8 bases, with 10 bases remaining between them. CDR1 and CDR2 from the germline V gene are SGDLS and YYNGEE. This CDR3 has 12 amino acids. The CDR3 DNA follows: TGTGCCAGCAGCGTTCCGGGACAAGAAGCTTTCTTT. It specifies CASSVPGQEAFF. Full variable domain (missing parts from reference TRBV9 and TRBJ1-1): DSGVTQTPKHLITATGQRVTLRCSPRSGDLSVYWYQQSLDQGLQFLIQYYNGEERAKGNILERFSAQQFPDLHSELNLSSLELGDSALYFCASSVPGQEAFFGQGTRLTVV.

The chain has TRBV14 and TRBJ2-1; D ambiguous. Germline CDR1 reads SGHDN; CDR2 reads FVKESK. There are 15 residues in the CDR3. Trimming took off 1 base at V and 5 bases at J, with 12 bases between the two ends. The CDR3, as DNA: TGTGCCAGCAGCCAAGCAGCGATTAACCACAATGAGCAGTTCTTC. Protein product: CASSQAAINHNEQFF.

Here the CDR3 DNA reads TGTGCCAGTATTGGCCCCTTGGGGGGCTACACCTTC. Its translation is CASIGPLGGYTF. The V call is TRBV19, the J call TRBJ1-2; D gene uncertain. This CDR3 spans 12 amino acids. V lost 7 bases and J 8 bases, leaving 14 bases between the germline ends. Germline CDR1 reads LNHDA; CDR2 reads SQIVND (reference sequence).

V usage is TRBV23-1 and J usage is TRBJ2-3, with 12 positions matching TRBD2. TRBV23-1 is designated an ORF whose function remains uncertain. This CDR3 is 15 amino acids long. J gave up 6 bases and V 6 bases, and 7 bases lay outside the gene matches. CDR3 coding DNA: TGCGCCAGCAGCCCTAGCGGGGGGGCGTCGGATACGCAGTATTTT. It specifies CASSPSGGASDTQYF.

The chain joins TRBV25-1 to TRBJ2-1; 9 positions match TRBD2. CDR1 and CDR2 (germline): MGHDK, SYGVNS. There are 16 residues in the CDR3. Losses at the gene ends were 7 bases for V and 8 bases for J; bases not matched to a gene: 15. The CDR3 DNA sequence: TGTGCCAGCAATGACTTCCGTAGCGGGAGAAGCGATGAGCAGTTCTTC. Translation: CASNDFRSGRSDEQFF. Variable domain in full (rest from reference TRBV25-1 and TRBJ2-1): EADIYQTPRYLVIGTGKKITLECSQTMGHDKMYWYQQDPGMELHLIHYSYGVNSTEKGDLSSESTVSRIRTEHFPLTLESARPSHTSQYLCASNDFRSGRSDEQFFGPGTRLTVL.

This clone was seen a few times. CDR3 sequence reads: CASSVLGTSGQETQYF. The CDR3 DNA follows: TGTGCCAGCAGCGTACTCGGGACTAGCGGACAAGAGACCCAGTACTTC. The chain couples TRBV9 to TRBJ2-5, with 11 bases identical to TRBD2. The trim removed 1 base at V and 2 bases at J, leaving 4 bases unmatched. Germline loops: CDR1 SGDLS, CDR2 YYNGEE. The CDR3 extends over 16 amino acids.

The chain recombines TRBV11-3 with TRBJ2-1, with 9 bases identical to TRBD2. The germline gives CDR1 SGHNT, CDR2 YENEEA. This CDR3 region has 15 residues. The V and J ends lost 4 bases and 3 bases, in that order; junction bases with no gene match: 4. The CDR3 region is CASSYGTSNYNEQFF. The CDR3 nucleotides are TGTGCCAGCAGCTACGGGACTAGCAACTACAATGAGCAGTTCTTC.

This clone has just a few counts. This rearrangement joins TRBV11-3 to TRBJ2-7; TRBD2 matches 7 bases. Germline trimming cut 6 bases from V and 2 bases from J; bases unmatched to any gene: 7. Looked up from germline, CDR1 is SGHNT and CDR2 is YENEEA. This CDR3 has 14 amino acids. The CDR3: CASSLGRGAYEQYF. Here the CDR3 DNA reads TGTGCCAGCAGTTTGGGGAGGGGCGCCTACGAGCAGTACTTC.

The chain joins TRBV5-1 to TRBJ2-3; no clear D. Germline CDR1 is SGHRS and CDR2 is YFSETQ. V was cut by 0 bases and J by 4 bases, with 9 bases left in between. The length of the CDR3 is 14 residues. The CDR3 DNA follows: TGCGCCAGCAGCTTGGCGGCGGCACCAGATACGCAGTATTTT. Its translation is CASSLAAAPDTQYF. Variable domain in full (rest from reference TRBV5-1 and TRBJ2-3): KAGVTQTPRYLIKTRGQQVTLSCSPISGHRSVSWYQQTPGQGLQFLFEYFSETQRNKGNFPGRFSGRQFSNSRSEMNVSTLELGDSALYLCASSLAAAPDTQYFGPGTRLTVL.

By sample share, this clone is large. CDR3 in DNA: TGTGCCATCAGTGAGTCAGGAGGTAATGAAAAACTGTTTTTT. Encoded protein: CAISESGGNEKLFF. The rearrangement links TRBV10-3 to TRBJ1-4, with no clear D. CDR3 length equals 14 residues. The germline gives CDR1 ENHRY, CDR2 SYGVKD. The germline V and J ends were trimmed by 0 bases and 4 bases, with 6 bases remaining between them.

This clone was picked up a small number of times. Other DNA sequences in this specimen translate into the identical CDR3. The chain has TRBV6-8 and TRBJ1-1, with 9 positions matching TRBD1. This CDR3 contains 14 residues. V was clipped by 4 bases and J by 3 bases; unmatched bases: 3. Germline V gene lookup returns CDR1 MNHGY and CDR2 SAAAGT. The CDR3 nucleotides read TGTGCCAGCAGTTCTAGGACAGGGGACACTGAAGCTTTCTTT. Its translation: CASSSRTGDTEAFF.

V gene TRBV14 combines with J gene TRBJ2-1; 12 positions agree with TRBD2. Trimming removed 2 bases from V and 7 bases from J; junction bases left unmatched: 6. The CDR3 spans 16 residues. Germline lookup yields CDR1 SGHDN and CDR2 FVKESK. The CDR3 DNA follows: TGTGCCAGCAGCCAACCTAGCGGGAGGGCTAGTAATGAGCAGTTCTTC. Translation gives CASSQPSGRASNEQFF.

By its share, this clone is medium-sized. The chain recombines TRBV11-3 with TRBJ2-1; 9 bases are shared with TRBD2. With V trimmed by 5 bases and J by 6 bases, 8 bases remained unmatched. This CDR3 has 15 residues. Germline CDR1 SGHNT, CDR2 YENEEA. For the CDR3, the DNA is TGTGCCAGCAGCGTCGATGCGGGAGGGAGCAATGAGCAGTTCTTC. Protein product: CASSVDAGGSNEQFF.

CDR3 in DNA: TGTGCCTGGAGTGCCCCTGACTCCACCGTAGCGGGGCTTCACAGGGATGAGCAGTTCTTC. Translation gives CAWSAPDSTVAGLHRDEQFF. The chain uses TRBV30 and TRBJ2-1; 8 nucleotides match TRBD2. The CDR3 totals 20 residues. V lost 1 base and J lost 8; bases outside the gene matches: 25. Germline CDR1 GTSNPN, CDR2 SVGIG (reference sequence).

Sample share makes this clone large (0.1 to 1%). V gene TRBV6-8 combines with J gene TRBJ2-2; 8 bases match TRBD1. CDR3 size: 15 residues. Germline V gene data show CDR1 as MNHGY and CDR2 as SAAAGT. V dropped 2 bases and J dropped 1; count of bases not matched to a gene: 0. This CDR3 is CASSYGTGNTGELFF. CDR3 coding DNA: TGTGCCAGCAGTTACGGGACAGGGAACACCGGGGAGCTGTTTTTT.